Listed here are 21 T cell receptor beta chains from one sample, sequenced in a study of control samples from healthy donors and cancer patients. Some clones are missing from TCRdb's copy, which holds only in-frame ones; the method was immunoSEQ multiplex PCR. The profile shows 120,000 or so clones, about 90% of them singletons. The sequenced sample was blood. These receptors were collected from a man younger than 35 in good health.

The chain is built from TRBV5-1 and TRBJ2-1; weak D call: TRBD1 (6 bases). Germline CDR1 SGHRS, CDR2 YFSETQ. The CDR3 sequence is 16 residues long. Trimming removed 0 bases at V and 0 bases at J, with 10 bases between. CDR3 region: CASSLVGGISYNEQFF. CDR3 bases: TGCGCCAGCAGCTTGGTAGGGGGAATCTCCTACAATGAGCAGTTCTTC.

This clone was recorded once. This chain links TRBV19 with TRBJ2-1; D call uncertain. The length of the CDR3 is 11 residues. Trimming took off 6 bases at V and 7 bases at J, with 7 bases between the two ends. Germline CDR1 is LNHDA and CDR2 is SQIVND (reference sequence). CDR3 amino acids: CASSWENEQFF. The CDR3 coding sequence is TGTGCCAGTAGCTGGGAAAATGAGCAGTTCTTC.

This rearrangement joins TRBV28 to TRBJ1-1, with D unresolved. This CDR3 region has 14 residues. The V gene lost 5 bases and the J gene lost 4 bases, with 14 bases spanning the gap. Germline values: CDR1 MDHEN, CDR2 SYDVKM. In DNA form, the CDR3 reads TGTGCCAGCAGTGCCCCAGCGGGTCGCACTGAAGCTTTCTTT. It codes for CASSAPAGRTEAFF.

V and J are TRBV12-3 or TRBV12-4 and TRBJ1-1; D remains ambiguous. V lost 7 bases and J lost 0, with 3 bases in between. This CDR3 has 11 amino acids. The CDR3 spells CASTLNTEAFF. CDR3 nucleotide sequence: TGTGCCAGCACCTTGAACACTGAAGCTTTCTTT.

The CDR3: CASSVVAGGSYNEQFF. CDR3 sequence (DNA): TGTGCCAGCAGCGTTGTAGCGGGGGGGTCCTACAATGAGCAGTTCTTC. The rearrangement links TRBV9 to TRBJ2-1; 11 bases map to TRBD2. V lost 2 bases to trimming and J lost 1 base; unmatched junction nucleotides: 2. The CDR3 is 16 residues long. Germline CDR1 reads SGDLS; CDR2 reads YYNGEE.

The chain's CDR3 is CASSLEASSWVMYNEQFF. The CDR3 region has the DNA TGTGCCAGCAGCTTAGAGGCTAGCAGTTGGGTAATGTATAATGAGCAGTTCTTC. This chain joins TRBV7-2 and TRBJ2-1, with a possible D match to TRBD2 (5 bases). This CDR3 comprises 18 residues. Per germline, CDR1 SGHTA and CDR2 FQGNSA. V was pared by 1 base and J by 7 bases, with 23 bases between.

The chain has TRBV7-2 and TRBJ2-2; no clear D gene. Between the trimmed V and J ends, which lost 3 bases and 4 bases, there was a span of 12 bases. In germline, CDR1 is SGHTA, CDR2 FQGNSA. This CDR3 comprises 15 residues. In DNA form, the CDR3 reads TGTGCCAGCAGCTTTTTCCAAGGGTCCACCGGGGAGCTGTTTTTT. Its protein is CASSFFQGSTGELFF.

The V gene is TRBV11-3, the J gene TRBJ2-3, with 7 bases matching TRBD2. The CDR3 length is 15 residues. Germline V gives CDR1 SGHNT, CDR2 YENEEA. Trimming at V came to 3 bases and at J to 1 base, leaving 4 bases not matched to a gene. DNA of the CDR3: TGTGCCAGCAGCTTCGGGGGGAGCCGCACAGATACGCAGTATTTT. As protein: CASSFGGSRTDTQYF. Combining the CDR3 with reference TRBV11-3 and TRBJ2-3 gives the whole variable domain EAGVVQSPRYKIIEKKQPVAFWCNPISGHNTLYWYLQNLGQGPELLIRYENEEAVDDSQLPKDRFSAERLKGVDSTLKIQPAELGDSAVYLCASSFGGSRTDTQYFGPGTRLTVL.

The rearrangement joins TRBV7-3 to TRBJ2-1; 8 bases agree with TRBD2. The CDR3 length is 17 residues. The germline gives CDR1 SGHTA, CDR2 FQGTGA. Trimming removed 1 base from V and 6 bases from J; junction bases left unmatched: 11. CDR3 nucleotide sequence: TGTGCCAGCAGCTTAATGGTTTCGGGTGCGGGGGGCAATGAGCAGTTCTTC. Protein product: CASSLMVSGAGGNEQFF.

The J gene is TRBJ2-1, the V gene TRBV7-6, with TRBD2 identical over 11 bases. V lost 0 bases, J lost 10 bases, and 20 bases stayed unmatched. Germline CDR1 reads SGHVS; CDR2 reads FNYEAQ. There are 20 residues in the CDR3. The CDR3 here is CASSLARLEEVAGGPTEQFF. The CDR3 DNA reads TGTGCCAGCAGCTTAGCCCGCCTAGAGGAGGTAGCGGGAGGGCCCACGGAGCAGTTCTTC.

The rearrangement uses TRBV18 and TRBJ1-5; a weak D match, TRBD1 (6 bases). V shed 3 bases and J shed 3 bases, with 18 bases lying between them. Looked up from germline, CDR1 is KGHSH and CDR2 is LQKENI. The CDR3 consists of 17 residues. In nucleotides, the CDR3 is TGTGCCAGCTCACCGCCTGCAGGGGCCGGGGACAATCAGCCCCAGCATTTT. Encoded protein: CASSPPAGAGDNQPQHF.

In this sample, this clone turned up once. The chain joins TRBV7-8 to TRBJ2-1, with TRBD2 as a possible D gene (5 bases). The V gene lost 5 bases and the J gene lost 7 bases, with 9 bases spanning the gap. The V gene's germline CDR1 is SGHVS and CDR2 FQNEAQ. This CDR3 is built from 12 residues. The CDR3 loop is CASSLTGNEQFF. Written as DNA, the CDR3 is TGTGCCAGCAGCCTCACGGGGAATGAGCAGTTCTTC.

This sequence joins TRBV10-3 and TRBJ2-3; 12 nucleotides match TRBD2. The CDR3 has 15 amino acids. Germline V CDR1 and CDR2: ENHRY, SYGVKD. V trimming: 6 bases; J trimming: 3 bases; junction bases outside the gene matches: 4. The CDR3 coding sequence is TGTGCCATCAGCTCCGGGACTAGCGGGACAGATACGCAGTATTTT. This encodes CAISSGTSGTDTQYF.

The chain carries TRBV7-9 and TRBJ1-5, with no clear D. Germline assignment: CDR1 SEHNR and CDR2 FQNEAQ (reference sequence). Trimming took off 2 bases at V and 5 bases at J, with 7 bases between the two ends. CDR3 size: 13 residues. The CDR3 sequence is CASSLWGDQPQHF. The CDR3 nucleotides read TGTGCCAGCAGCTTATGGGGAGATCAGCCCCAGCATTTT.

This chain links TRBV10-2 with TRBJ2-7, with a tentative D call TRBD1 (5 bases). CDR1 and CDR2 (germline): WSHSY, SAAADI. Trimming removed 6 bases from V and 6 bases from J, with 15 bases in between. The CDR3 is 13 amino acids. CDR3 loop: CASSPDGHSEQYF. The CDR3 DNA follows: TGCGCCAGCAGCCCTGACGGACACAGCGAGCAGTACTTC.

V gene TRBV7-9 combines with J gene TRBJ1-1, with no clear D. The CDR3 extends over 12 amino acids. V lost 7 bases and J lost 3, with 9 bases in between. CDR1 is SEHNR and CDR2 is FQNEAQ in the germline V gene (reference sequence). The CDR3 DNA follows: TGTGCCAGCACCCATCGGGACACTGAAGCTTTCTTT. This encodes CASTHRDTEAFF.

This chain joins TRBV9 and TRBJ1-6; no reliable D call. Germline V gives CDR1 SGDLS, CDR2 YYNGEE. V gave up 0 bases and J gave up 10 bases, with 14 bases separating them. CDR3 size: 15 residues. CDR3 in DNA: TGTGCCAGCAGCGTAGGAGGTACCGAGTGGTCACCCCTCCACTTT. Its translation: CASSVGGTEWSPLHF.

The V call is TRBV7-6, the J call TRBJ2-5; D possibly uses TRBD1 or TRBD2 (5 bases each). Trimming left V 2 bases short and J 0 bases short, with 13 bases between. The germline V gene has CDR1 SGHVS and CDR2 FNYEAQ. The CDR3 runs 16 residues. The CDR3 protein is CASSLLRGRNQETQYF. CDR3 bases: TGTGCCAGCAGCTTATTGAGGGGTCGGAACCAAGAGACCCAGTACTTC.

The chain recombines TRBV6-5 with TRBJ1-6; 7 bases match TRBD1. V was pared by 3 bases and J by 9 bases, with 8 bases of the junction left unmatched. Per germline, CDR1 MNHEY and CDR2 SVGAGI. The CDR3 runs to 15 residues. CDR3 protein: CASSYIEGGGSPLHF. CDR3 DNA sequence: TGTGCCAGCAGTTATATCGAAGGGGGCGGTTCACCCCTCCACTTT.

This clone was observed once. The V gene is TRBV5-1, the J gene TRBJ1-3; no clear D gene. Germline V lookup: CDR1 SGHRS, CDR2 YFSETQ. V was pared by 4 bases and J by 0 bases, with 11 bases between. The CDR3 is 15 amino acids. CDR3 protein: CASSSMGSSGNTIYF. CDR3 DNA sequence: TGCGCCAGCAGCAGCATGGGTAGCTCTGGAAACACCATATATTTT.

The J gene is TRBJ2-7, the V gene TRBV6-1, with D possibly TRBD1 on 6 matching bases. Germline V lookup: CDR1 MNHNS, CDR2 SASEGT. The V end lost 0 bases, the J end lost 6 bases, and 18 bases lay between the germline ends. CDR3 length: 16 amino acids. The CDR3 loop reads CASSEAGDRSSSEQYF. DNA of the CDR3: TGTGCCAGCAGTGAAGCTGGAGACAGGAGCTCGTCCGAGCAGTACTTC.